The following is a T cell receptor beta chain sequence with its context. Germline loops: CDR1 SGHVS, CDR2 FQNEAQ. This CDR3 contains 15 residues. V trimming: 3 bases; J trimming: 3 bases; junction bases outside the gene matches: 5. Profiling relied on immunoSEQ multiplex PCR, and the TCRdb table lists in-frame clones only, not all of them. The sample includes 99,000 or so clones, 95% of them seen just once. These data come from a study of technical replicates of blood from several donors. This clonotype was obtained from a human donor in good health. V is TRBV7-8 and J is TRBJ1-5; 7 bases match TRBD1. Source material: T cells isolated from PBMCs. The CDR3 here is CASSLGQSNNQPQHF. CDR3 bases: TGTGCCAGCAGCTTGGGACAGTCTAACAATCAGCCCCAGCATTTT.